This TCR beta chain was sequenced for a study of the immune and genomic landscape of osteosarcoma. Clones were read by immunoSEQ multiplex PCR, and TCRdb kept only the in-frame ones, dropping some. Of around 1,000 clones listed, roughly two thirds are singletons. Note on this clone: Its antigen is as yet unknown.

Study findings and constraints: Clonality was low: mean approximately 0.09, highest 0.3 to 0.35, suggesting limited expansion.

Primary, local recurrence and metastasis osteosarcoma tumors were taken after treatment from poor-prognosis patients. The CDR3 covers 15 residues. Germline-derived CDR1 and CDR2 are SGHDN and FVKESK. V was pared by 5 bases and J by 4 bases, with 17 bases between. The chain recombines TRBV14 with TRBJ2-5, with D maybe TRBD2 (5 bases). The sample comprised tumor tissue from a local recurrence in the femur. The receptor's source is a man in his 70s with osteosarcoma. CDR3 nucleotide sequence: TGTGCCAGCAGCGCCCGAGGGCGGCAGAGAGAGACCCAGTACTTC. Protein sequence: CASSARGRQRETQYF.